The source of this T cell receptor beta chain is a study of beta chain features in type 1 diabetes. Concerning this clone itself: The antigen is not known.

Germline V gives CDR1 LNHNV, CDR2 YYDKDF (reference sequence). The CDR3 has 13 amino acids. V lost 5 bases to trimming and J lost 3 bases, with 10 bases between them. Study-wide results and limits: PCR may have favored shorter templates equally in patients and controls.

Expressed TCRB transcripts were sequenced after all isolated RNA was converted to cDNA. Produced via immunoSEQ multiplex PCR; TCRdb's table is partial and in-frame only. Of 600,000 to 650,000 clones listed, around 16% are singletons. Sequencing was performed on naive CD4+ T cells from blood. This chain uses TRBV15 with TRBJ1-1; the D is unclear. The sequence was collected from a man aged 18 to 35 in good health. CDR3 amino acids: CATSPGGDTEAFF. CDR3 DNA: TGTGCCACCAGCCCGGGTGGCGACACTGAAGCTTTCTTT. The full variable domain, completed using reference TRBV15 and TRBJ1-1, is DAMVIQNPRYQVTQFGKPVTLSCSQTLNHNVMYWYQQKSSQAPKLLFHYYDKDFNNEADTPDNFQSRRPNTSFCFLDIRSPGLGDTAMYLCATSPGGDTEAFFGQGTRLTVV.